The rows below give T cell receptor beta chains drawn from one sample of a study of siplizumab effects on memory and regulatory T cells. TCRdb keeps only in-frame clones here, not all; method: immunoSEQ multiplex PCR. The sample lists fewer than 120,000 clones; around nine tenths were seen once. Sequenced input: CD4+ T cells sorted from blood. The receptor set was obtained from a human donor in good health. The CDR3 runs from the conserved cysteine through the conserved F or W. A D gene is named only where the DNA matches it firmly. Clone size appears in some rows only: once, few, many, or a class for an expanded clone.

V	D	size	J	CDR3	DNA
TRBV5-6	.	.	TRBJ1-1	CASSWGLGNTEAFF	TGTGCCAGCAGCTGGGGACTTGGGAACACTGAAGCTTTCTTT
TRBV4-1	TRBD2	.	TRBJ2-4	CASSRLGLASDIQYF	TGCGCCAGCAGCCGCCTCGGACTAGCCTCGGACATTCAGTACTTC
TRBV15	.	.	TRBJ1-4	CATSIGTQVNEKLFF	TGTGCCACCAGCATAGGAACGCAAGTTAATGAAAAACTGTTTTTT
TRBV11-3	.	.	TRBJ1-1	CASSLKGPNTEAFF	TGTGCCAGCAGCTTAAAGGGACCGAACACTGAAGCTTTCTTT
TRBV19	.	.	TRBJ1-2	CASSPFSPSNFRTF	TGTGCCAGTTCTCCCTTCTCCCCCAGTAATTTCCGCACCTTC
TRBV6-6	.	.	TRBJ2-7	CASIRVEPYEQYF	TGTGCCAGCATTCGGGTGGAACCCTACGAGCAGTACTTC
TRBV6-6	.	.	TRBJ1-1	CASSYSHNTEAFF	TGTGCCAGCAGTTACTCACATAACACTGAAGCTTTCTTT
TRBV2	.	.	TRBJ1-4	CASSQGLSKLFF	TGTGCCAGCTCCCAGGGATTGAGTAAACTGTTTTTT
TRBV6-6	.	.	TRBJ1-4	CASKDGNEKLFF	TGTGCCAGCAAGGACGGTAATGAAAAACTGTTTTTT
TRBV7-6	TRBD1	once	TRBJ1-2	CASSPVGQGQYGYTF	TGTGCCAGCAGCCCAGTGGGACAGGGCCAGTATGGCTACACCTTC
TRBV9	TRBD1	.	TRBJ1-2	CASSIGQGENYGYTF	TGTGCCAGCAGCATTGGACAGGGAGAAAACTATGGCTACACCTTC
TRBV7-2	.	.	TRBJ1-2	CASSWATGGYTF	TGTGCCAGCAGCTGGGCCACCGGAGGCTACACCTTC
TRBV5-1	TRBD2	.	TRBJ2-1	CASSLSGNSYNEQFF	TGCGCCAGCAGTCTCAGCGGGAACTCCTACAATGAGCAGTTCTTC
TRBV7-7	TRBD2	once	TRBJ2-5	CASSLGEGGRTETQYF	TGTGCTAGCAGCTTAGGGGAAGGCGGGAGGACGGAGACCCAGTACTTC
TRBV4-1	.	.	TRBJ2-1	CASSQVDILSYNEQFF	TGCGCCAGCAGCCAAGTAGATATACTTTCTTACAATGAGCAGTTCTTC
TRBV7-3	.	.	TRBJ2-1	CASSLRGGVGNEQFF	TGTGCCAGCAGCTTAAGGGGCGGAGTGGGCAATGAGCAGTTCTTC
TRBV7-7	.	.	TRBJ2-2	CASSQGNGELFF	TGTGCCAGCAGCCAGGGTAACGGGGAGCTGTTTTTT
TRBV5-1	TRBD2	.	TRBJ2-3	CASSGRRGSGSTDTQYF	TGCGCCAGCAGCGGCCGGCGGGGGAGCGGAAGCACAGATACGCAGTATTTT
TRBV21-1	.	few	TRBJ1-1	CASSKPDTEAFF	TGTGCCAGCAGCAAGCCGGACACTGAAGCTTTCTTT
TRBV5-1	.	.	TRBJ2-3	CASRTGSTDTQYF	TGCGCCAGCAGGACAGGAAGCACAGATACGCAGTATTTT
TRBV29-1	TRBD2	.	TRBJ2-1	CSAGPTSGSIDEQFF	TGCAGCGCCGGACCCACTAGCGGGAGTATCGATGAGCAGTTCTTC
TRBV5-1	.	once	TRBJ2-5	CASSWGGTSETQYF	TGCGCCAGCAGCTGGGGTGGGACCTCGGAGACCCAGTACTTC
TRBV5-4	.	.	TRBJ1-2	CASSFNLRFGVYGYTF	TGTGCCAGCAGCTTTAATTTGCGATTCGGGGTCTATGGCTACACCTTC
TRBV18	TRBD1	.	TRBJ1-5	CASSDSGGDRDQPQHF	TGTGCCAGCTCAGACTCAGGGGGGGATAGGGATCAGCCCCAGCATTTT
TRBV2	.	.	TRBJ1-4	CASIPSGSVGEKLFF	TGTGCCAGCATACCTTCAGGGTCGGTCGGAGAAAAACTGTTTTTT
TRBV5-1	TRBD1	.	TRBJ1-6	CASSHGTGISPLHF	TGCGCCAGCAGCCACGGGACAGGGATTTCACCCCTCCACTTT
TRBV19	TRBD1	.	TRBJ1-5	CASSPSGTGSNQPQHF	TGTGCCAGTAGTCCCTCCGGGACAGGGTCTAATCAGCCCCAGCATTTT
TRBV2	.	.	TRBJ2-2	CASISGRFSGELFF	TGTGCCAGCATCTCCGGTCGGTTTTCCGGGGAGCTGTTTTTT
TRBV5-1	.	once	TRBJ1-1	CASSQGLRTEAFF	TGCGCCAGCAGCCAGGGGCTTAGAACTGAAGCTTTCTTT
TRBV6-1	.	.	TRBJ1-1	CASRSDYMNTEAFF	TGTGCCAGCAGGTCGGATTACATGAACACTGAAGCTTTCTTT
TRBV6-5	.	.	TRBJ2-7	CASSPREQYYEQYF	TGTGCCAGCAGTCCAAGGGAGCAGTACTACGAGCAGTACTTC
TRBV7-2	.	.	TRBJ2-4	CASRRGNIQYF	TGTGCCAGCAGAAGGGGGAACATTCAGTACTTC
TRBV5-1	TRBD1	.	TRBJ2-5	CASSTDRVETQYF	TGCGCCAGCAGCACGGACAGGGTAGAGACCCAGTACTTC
TRBV10-2	.	.	TRBJ1-4	CASSDDSNEKLFF	TGCGCCAGCAGTGATGACAGTAATGAAAAACTGTTTTTT
TRBV9	TRBD2	.	TRBJ2-3	CASSPHPQREAQYF	TGTGCCAGCAGCCCACATCCACAACGGGAGGCGCAGTATTTT
TRBV27	TRBD2	.	TRBJ2-1	CASVRGGSGNEQFF	TGTGCCAGCGTTCGGGGGGGGTCTGGGAATGAGCAGTTCTTC
TRBV19	TRBD1	.	TRBJ1-1	CASSIRTGWNTEAFF	TGTGCCAGTAGTATTCGGACAGGTTGGAACACTGAAGCTTTCTTT
TRBV27	.	few	TRBJ2-5	CASSLAGETQYF	TGTGCCAGCAGCTTAGCTGGGGAGACCCAGTACTTC
TRBV7-2	TRBD2	.	TRBJ2-7	CASSSGLARYEQYF	TGTGCCAGCAGCTCGGGACTAGCTAGGTACGAGCAGTACTTC
TRBV12-5	.	once	TRBJ1-4	CASGFFGGMGTNEKLFF	TGTGCTAGTGGTTTCTTTGGAGGGATGGGCACTAATGAAAAACTGTTTTTT
TRBV9	.	few	TRBJ2-1	CASSLHPGDNEQFF	TGTGCCAGCAGCCTACATCCCGGAGACAATGAGCAGTTCTTC
TRBV2	.	few	TRBJ1-1	CASSAQGNTEAFF	TGTGCCAGCAGTGCACAGGGGAACACTGAAGCTTTCTTT
TRBV5-8	.	.	TRBJ1-5	CASSLGGGQPQHF	TGTGCCAGCAGCTTGGGAGGAGGACAGCCCCAGCATTTT
TRBV19	.	.	TRBJ1-1	CASTSGQGATEAFF	TGTGCCAGTACCTCGGGGCAGGGAGCGACTGAAGCTTTCTTT
TRBV5-1	.	.	TRBJ2-1	CASSGSTNEQFF	TGCGCCAGCAGCGGCTCGACCAATGAGCAGTTCTTC
TRBV27	.	.	TRBJ2-3	CASSSIRGTWGTDTQYF	TGTGCCAGCAGTTCTATCAGGGGAACTTGGGGGACAGATACGCAGTATTTT
TRBV18	TRBD1	.	TRBJ1-1	CASSPPPGQAAFF	TGTGCCAGCTCACCACCGCCGGGACAGGCGGCTTTCTTT
TRBV5-1	TRBD2	.	TRBJ2-5	CASSLAGQAGWGETQYF	TGCGCCAGCAGCTTGGCCGGCCAAGCGGGATGGGGGGAGACCCAGTACTTC
TRBV6-6	TRBD1	few	TRBJ1-2	CASRTGQGSYGYTF	TGTGCCAGCAGAACTGGACAGGGGAGCTATGGCTACACCTTC
TRBV14	.	.	TRBJ2-5	CASSQDLRAAETQYF	TGTGCCAGCAGCCAAGATCTCCGGGCGGCGGAGACCCAGTACTTC
TRBV10-3	.	.	TRBJ1-2	CAISEKGPDNYGYTF	TGTGCCATCAGTGAAAAGGGCCCAGATAACTATGGCTACACCTTC
TRBV6-5	.	.	TRBJ1-2	CASSQGNYGYTF	TGTGCCAGCAGTCAGGGCAACTATGGCTACACCTTC
TRBV12-2	.	.	TRBJ1-1	CASRLGTGGAYTEAFF	TGTGCAAGTCGCTTGGGGACAGGGGGCGCTTACACTGAAGCTTTCTTT
TRBV9	.	.	TRBJ2-5	CASSVEAGPAVQYF	TGTGCCAGCAGCGTAGAAGCCGGTCCTGCTGTGCAGTACTTC